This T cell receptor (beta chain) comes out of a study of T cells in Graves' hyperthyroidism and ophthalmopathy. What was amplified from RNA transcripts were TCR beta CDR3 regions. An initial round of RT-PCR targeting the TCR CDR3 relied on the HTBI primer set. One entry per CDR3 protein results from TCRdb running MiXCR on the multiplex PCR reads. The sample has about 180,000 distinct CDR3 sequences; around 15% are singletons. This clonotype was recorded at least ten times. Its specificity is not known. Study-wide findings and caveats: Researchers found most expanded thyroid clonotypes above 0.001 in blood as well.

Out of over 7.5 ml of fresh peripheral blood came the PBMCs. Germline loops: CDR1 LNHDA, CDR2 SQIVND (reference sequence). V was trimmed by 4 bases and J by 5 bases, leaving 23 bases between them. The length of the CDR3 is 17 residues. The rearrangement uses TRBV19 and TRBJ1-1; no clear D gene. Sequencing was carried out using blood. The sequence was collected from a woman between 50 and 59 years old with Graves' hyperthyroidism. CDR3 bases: TGTGCCAGTAGTAGGGGTTTCTCGGGGTCTGGTGGGACTGAAGCTTTCTTT. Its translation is CASSRGFSGSGGTEAFF.